Presented here are 10 T cell receptor beta chains from one specimen sequenced in a study of shared clonotypes between healthy human individuals. Data came from immunoSEQ multiplex PCR; TCRdb stores just in-frame clones and leaves some out. This sample has 600,000 to 800,000 clones, with approximately 77% found just once. Sequencing was done on a sample of memory CD4+ T cells sorted from blood. Subset here: CD45RA-negative fraction. These receptors came from a woman aged 30 to 39 in good health.

As concerns this clone: This sample also contains other DNA sequences that code for the same CDR3. V and J are TRBV29-1 and TRBJ1-4, with 9 bases matching TRBD1. Germline assignment: CDR1 SQVTM and CDR2 ANQGSEA. There are 12 residues in the CDR3. J lost 7 bases, V lost 6 bases, and 3 bases had no gene match. The CDR3 loop is CSVQGAGEKLFF. The CDR3 bases are TGCAGCGTACAGGGGGCGGGTGAAAAACTGTTTTTT.

This clone has a single count. V gene TRBV29-1 combines with J gene TRBJ2-7; no reliable D call. CDR1 and CDR2 (germline): SQVTM, ANQGSEA. Between the trimmed V and J ends, which lost 4 bases and 7 bases, there was a span of 8 bases. This CDR3 spans 10 amino acids. The CDR3 here is CSVVEVEQYF. Here the CDR3 DNA reads TGCAGCGTTGTTGAGGTTGAGCAGTACTTC.

This clone was counted only a few times. V gene TRBV12-2 combines with J gene TRBJ2-7; the table gives TRBD1 as D, unverified against the DNA. TRBV12-2 is a recognized pseudogene. This CDR3 comprises 13 residues. CDR3 protein: CAGRGSRSYEQYF. Here the CDR3 DNA reads TGTGCAGGTAGGGGGAGCCGATCCTACGAGCAGTACTTC.

The chain carries TRBV7-2 and TRBJ2-5, with D perhaps matching TRBD2 (6 bases). Trimming left V 2 bases short and J 7 bases short, with 11 bases between. The CDR3 sequence is 13 residues long. Germline lookup yields CDR1 SGHTA and CDR2 FQGNSA. CDR3 amino acids: CASSLYGGATQYF. The CDR3 DNA follows: TGTGCCAGCAGCTTATACGGGGGAGCGACCCAGTACTTC. Full variable domain (outside the CDR3, taken from reference TRBV7-2 and TRBJ2-5): GAGVSQSPSNKVTEKGKDVELRCDPISGHTALYWYRQSLGQGLEFLIYFQGNSAPDKSGLPSDRFSAERTGGSVSTLTIQRTQQEDSAVYLCASSLYGGATQYFGPGTRLLVL.

Comments on this clone: The sample has other DNA sequences that encode this CDR3 too. V gene TRBV19 combines with J gene TRBJ1-5; 7 nucleotides align to TRBD1. V trimming: 1 base; J trimming: 4 bases; junction bases outside the gene matches: 7. The CDR3 totals 16 residues. Germline V gene data show CDR1 as LNHDA and CDR2 as SQIVND (reference sequence). The CDR3: CASSIGVRGGNQPQHF. Here the CDR3 DNA reads TGTGCCAGTAGTATAGGTGTCAGGGGGGGTAATCAGCCCCAGCATTTT.

V is TRBV5-4 and J is TRBJ1-2; 7 bases align to TRBD1. CDR3 size: 13 residues. J gave up 4 bases and V 3 bases, and 3 bases lay outside the gene matches. Germline V lookup: CDR1 SGHNT, CDR2 YYREEE (reference sequence). CDR3 residues: CASSSYRGYGYTF. Here the CDR3 DNA reads TGTGCCAGCAGCTCCTACAGGGGCTATGGCTACACCTTC. The whole variable domain, remainder taken from reference TRBV5-4 and TRBJ1-2, is ETGVTQSPTHLIKTRGQQVTLRCSSQSGHNTVSWYQQALGQGPQFIFQYYREEENGRGNFPPRFSGLQFPNYSSELNVNALELDDSALYLCASSSYRGYGYTFGSGTRLTVV.

The chain carries TRBV7-9 and TRBJ1-1; D is uncertain. The CDR3 is 15 residues long. Germline V gives CDR1 SEHNR, CDR2 FQNEAQ (reference sequence). V lost 1 base to trimming and J lost 0 bases, with 9 bases between them. The CDR3 here is CASSLEHGMNTEAFF. CDR3 nucleotide sequence: TGTGCCAGCAGCTTAGAGCACGGAATGAACACTGAAGCTTTCTTT.

Comment on this clone: In the same sample, other DNA sequences code for this CDR3. The gene calls are TRBV27 and TRBJ2-5, with no clear D. This CDR3 has 13 residues. Trimming stripped 3 bases from V and 2 bases from J, with 7 bases between. Germline CDR1 and CDR2: MNHEY and SMNVEV (reference sequence). The CDR3 sequence: CASSFRQQETQYF. The DNA of the CDR3 is TGTGCCAGCAGTTTCCGCCAGCAAGAGACCCAGTACTTC.

On this clone: Other DNA variants within this sample encode the same CDR3. V and J are TRBV28 and TRBJ2-5; no firm D call. With 2 bases removed from V and 4 bases from J, the gap between germline ends came to 2 bases. The CDR3 extends over 11 amino acids. CDR1 is MDHEN, CDR2 SYDVKM, per germline. CDR3 nucleotide sequence: TGTGCCAGCAGTTTACGAGAGACCCAGTACTTC. Protein product: CASSLRETQYF.

This clone was picked up many times. The V and J genes are TRBV7-9 and TRBJ1-5; D remains ambiguous. CDR1 SEHNR and CDR2 FQNEAQ come from the germline V gene (reference sequence). Trimming cost V 0 bases and J 7 bases, with 10 bases left between them. CDR3 length equals 14 residues. The CDR3 bases are TGTGCCAGCAGCTTAGCAGGTGCGGAGCAGCCCCAGCATTTT. This gives the protein CASSLAGAEQPQHF.